This T cell receptor beta chain is drawn from a study of blood T cell repertoires in COVID-19. In the study overall: Both acute and convalescent COVID-19 samples were obtained from the United States, Italy and Spain.

Measured with immunoSEQ multiplex PCR; TCRdb has only the in-frame clones, and not every one. The table shows around 60,000 clones, with around 91% occurring only once. There are 16 residues in the CDR3. The V gene end was trimmed by 2 bases and the J gene end by 4 bases; junction bases not matched to a gene: 8. The germline CDR1 and CDR2 sequences are ENHRY and SYGVKD. The TCR originated in a woman aged 55-70 years with COVID-19, enrolled during active disease. This sequence joins TRBV10-3 and TRBJ1-2, with TRBD1 matching over 9 bases. What was sequenced was peripheral blood. The CDR3 spells CAISEGDRVPGYGYTF. The CDR3 DNA follows: TGTGCCATCAGTGAGGGGGACAGGGTCCCCGGCTATGGCTACACCTTC.